This TCR beta chain was recovered during a study of shared clonotypes between healthy human individuals. About this clone: Within the sample, other DNA sequences also encode this same CDR3.

Naive-designated CD8 cells lacked CD45RO, were positively enriched for CCR7, and omitted terminally differentiated effector memory CD45RA+ cells. The protocol was immunoSEQ multiplex PCR, while the TCRdb copy is restricted to in-frame clones and leaves out a portion. The sample holds about 2 million clones, approximately 94% seen once. CDR1 is LGHNA and CDR2 is YSLEER in the germline V gene. The CDR3 has 14 residues. The V and J ends lost 0 bases and 3 bases respectively, with 9 bases between them. The origin of this receptor is a man in his late teens or twenties in good health. The chain combines TRBV4-3 with TRBJ2-7; D ambiguous. Sequenced material: naive CD8+ T cells sorted from blood. CDR3 bases: TGCGCCAGCAGCCAAGATCTAGTGGGCTACGAGCAGTACTTC. This encodes CASSQDLVGYEQYF.